A selection of T cell receptor beta chains follows, all from one sample in a study of blood T cell repertoires in COVID-19. Profiling relied on immunoSEQ multiplex PCR, and the TCRdb table lists in-frame clones only, not all of them. The sample holds around 60,000 clones, 88% seen once. The sequenced sample consisted of peripheral blood. The receptors shown here come from a man aged 50 to 60 with active COVID-19. Each CDR3 is given without its conserved first and last residue.

TRBV2 | ASRGLVGETQY
TRBV5-1 | ASTPHEGASSYEQY
TRBV6-2/TRBV6-3 | ASSYRTQNQPQH
TRBV6-5 | ASSRSGGDYNEQF
TRBV7-8 | ASTGQGAMAYLNTEAF
TRBV4-3 | ASSQDGDRGNQPQH
TRBV2 | ATSPETGGLEQY
TRBV19 | AARGRADTQY
TRBV3-1/TRBV3-2 | ASSQAGEAF
TRBV5-6 | ASSPGGLDEQY
TRBV5-5 | ASTSTGRGEKLF
TRBV6-1 | ASSEARRGGIAKNIQY
TRBV27 | ASILRWSREPSEQY
TRBV3-1/TRBV3-2 | ASSPSGGPLETQY
TRBV7-2 | ASSPRGPIDQY
TRBV11-2 | ASSFRGGGSTDTQY
TRBV7-8 | ASSLGTARPVGGLF
TRBV9 | ASSVGQGVSPLH
TRBV9 | ASPDRWVTGELF
TRBV9 | ASSAGGLAGIQETQY
TRBV19 | ASSISRDGTEAF
TRBV18 | ASSPRSTPDQPQH
TRBV3-1/TRBV3-2 | ASSPTDSYGYT
TRBV28 | ASSSKTTFFYGYT
TRBV11-2 | ASSVDRLNEKLF
TRBV24-1 | ATSDDRGGRARNQPQH
TRBV11-1 | ASSHIAGGTYNEQF
TRBV5-1 | ASSNRTGLSEQY
TRBV2 | ASSEARWEDYGYT
TRBV6-6 | ASSQRASSYNEQF
TRBV4-1 | ASSQVGQKDTEAF
TRBV7-7 | ASSLGGGLGDTQY
TRBV19 | ASRPIAGEQF
TRBV11-2 | ASSPERGPEAF
TRBV19 | ASSPNRQVTEAF
TRBV19 | ASSLRTNTEAF
TRBV7-7 | ASSPQEGYEQY
TRBV7-3 | ASSPAGGAAAYEQY
TRBV29-1 | SVAYGTATVKLF
TRBV6-5 | ASSYGTGNNEQF
TRBV3-1/TRBV3-2 | ASSQTGVGSTEAF
TRBV21-1 | ASIGTRRLKTGELF
TRBV4-1 | ASSSLPPTVPTNEQY
TRBV5-6 | ASSIYSAGQGYEQY
TRBV4-2 | ASSQDNFSSDTQY
TRBV5-1 | ASRRDSGGKGYEQF
TRBV14 | ASSQPGTTNEQF
TRBV13 | ASSDDRGPVQF
TRBV6-6 | ASSQATGGSIGELF
TRBV19 | ARQGVSNQPQH
TRBV9 | ASSATGGAGANVLT
TRBV9 | ASGDTGVLAGNTIY